This TCR beta chain came from a study of shared clonotypes between healthy human individuals. About this clone: The sample has other DNA sequences that encode this CDR3 too.

The repertoire was sequenced with immunoSEQ multiplex PCR; TCRdb's copy has only in-frame clones and lacks some. Among over a million clones listed, around 95% were seen once. Germline V CDR1 and CDR2: SQVTM, ANQGSEA. The CDR3 consists of 12 residues. Deletions cut 3 bases from V and 1 base from J, with 1 base between. Material: naive CD4+ T cells sorted from blood. Subset of the sample: CD45RA+ positively selected. This receptor was identified in a man between 25 and 39 years old in good health. V and J are TRBV29-1 and TRBJ2-6; D not resolved. DNA for the CDR3: TGCAGCGTTGATTCTGGGGCCAACGTCCTGACTTTC. It yields the protein CSVDSGANVLTF.